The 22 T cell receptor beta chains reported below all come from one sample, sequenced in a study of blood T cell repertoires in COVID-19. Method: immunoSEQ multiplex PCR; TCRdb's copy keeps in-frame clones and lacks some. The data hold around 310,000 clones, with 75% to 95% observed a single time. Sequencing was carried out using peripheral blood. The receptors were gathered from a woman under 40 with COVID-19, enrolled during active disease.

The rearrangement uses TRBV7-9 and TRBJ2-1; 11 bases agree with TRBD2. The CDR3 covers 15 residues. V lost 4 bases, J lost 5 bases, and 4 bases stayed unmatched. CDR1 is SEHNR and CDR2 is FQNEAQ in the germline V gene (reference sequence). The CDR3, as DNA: TGTGCCAGCAGCTACCAGACTAGCGGGAACAATGAGCAGTTCTTC. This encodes CASSYQTSGNNEQFF.

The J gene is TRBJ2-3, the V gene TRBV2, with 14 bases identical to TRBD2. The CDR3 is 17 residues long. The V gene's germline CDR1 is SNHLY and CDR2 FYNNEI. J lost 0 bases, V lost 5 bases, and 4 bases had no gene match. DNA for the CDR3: TGTGCCAGCAGTAGAAGACTAGCGGGAGGGAGCACAGATACGCAGTATTTT. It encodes CASSRRLAGGSTDTQYF.

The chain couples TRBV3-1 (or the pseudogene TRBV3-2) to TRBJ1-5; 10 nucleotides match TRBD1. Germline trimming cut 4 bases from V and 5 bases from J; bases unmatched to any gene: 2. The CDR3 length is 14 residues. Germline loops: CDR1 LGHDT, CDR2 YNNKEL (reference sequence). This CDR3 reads CASSRQGAYQPQHF. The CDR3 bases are TGTGCCAGCAGCCGACAGGGGGCATATCAGCCCCAGCATTTT.

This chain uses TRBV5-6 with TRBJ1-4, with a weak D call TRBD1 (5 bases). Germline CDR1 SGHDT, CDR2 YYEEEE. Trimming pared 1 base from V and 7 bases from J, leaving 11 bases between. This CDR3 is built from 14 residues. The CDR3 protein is CASSLRGIGEKLFF. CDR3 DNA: TGTGCCAGCAGCTTGAGGGGAATAGGTGAAAAACTGTTTTTT.

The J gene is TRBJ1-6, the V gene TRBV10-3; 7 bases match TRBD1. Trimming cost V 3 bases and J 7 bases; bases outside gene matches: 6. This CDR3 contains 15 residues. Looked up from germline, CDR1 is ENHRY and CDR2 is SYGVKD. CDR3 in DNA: TGTGCCATCAGTGACACTAGGGGGCCGAATTCACCCCTCCACTTT. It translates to CAISDTRGPNSPLHF.

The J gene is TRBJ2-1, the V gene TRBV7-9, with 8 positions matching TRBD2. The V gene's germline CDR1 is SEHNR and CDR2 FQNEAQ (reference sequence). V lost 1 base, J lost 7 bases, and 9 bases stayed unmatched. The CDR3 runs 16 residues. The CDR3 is CASSLGSLAGTNEQFF. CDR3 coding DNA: TGTGCCAGCAGCTTAGGGTCTCTAGCGGGTACAAATGAGCAGTTCTTC.

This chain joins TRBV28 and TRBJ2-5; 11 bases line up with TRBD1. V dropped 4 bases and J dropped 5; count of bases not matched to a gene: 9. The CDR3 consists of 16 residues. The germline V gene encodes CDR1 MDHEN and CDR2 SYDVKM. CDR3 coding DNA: TGTGCCAGCAGTTCATCGGACAGGGGGCGTTCGGAGACCCAGTACTTC. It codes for CASSSSDRGRSETQYF.

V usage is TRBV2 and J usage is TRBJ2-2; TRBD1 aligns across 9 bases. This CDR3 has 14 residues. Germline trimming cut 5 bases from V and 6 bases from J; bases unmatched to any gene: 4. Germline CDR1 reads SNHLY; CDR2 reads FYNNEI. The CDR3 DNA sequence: TGTGCCAGCAGTCAACAGGGGGCCTCCGGGGAGCTGTTTTTT. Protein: CASSQQGASGELFF.

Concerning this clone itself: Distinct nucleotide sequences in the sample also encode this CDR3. The CDR3 DNA is TGTGCCAGCAGCGCGGGACAGGGACTCTACGAGCAGTACTTC. Its translation: CASSAGQGLYEQYF. The chain recombines TRBV2 with TRBJ2-7; 9 bases match TRBD1. The length of the CDR3 is 14 residues. Germline values: CDR1 SNHLY, CDR2 FYNNEI. With 6 bases clipped from V and 3 bases from J, the junction kept 6 bases outside the gene matches. Full variable domain (remainder filled in from reference TRBV2 and TRBJ2-7): EPEVTQTPSHQVTQMGQEVILRCVPISNHLYFYWYRQILGQKVEFLVSFYNNEISEKSEIFDDQFSVERPDGSNFTLKIRSTKLEDSAMYFCASSAGQGLYEQYFGPGTRLTVT.

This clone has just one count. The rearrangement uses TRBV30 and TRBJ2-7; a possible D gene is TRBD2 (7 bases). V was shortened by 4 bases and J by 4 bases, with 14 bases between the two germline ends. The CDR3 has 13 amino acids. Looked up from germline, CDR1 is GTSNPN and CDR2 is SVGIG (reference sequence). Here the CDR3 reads CAWTAGANYEQYF. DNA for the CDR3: TGTGCCTGGACCGCGGGGGCAAATTACGAGCAGTACTTC.

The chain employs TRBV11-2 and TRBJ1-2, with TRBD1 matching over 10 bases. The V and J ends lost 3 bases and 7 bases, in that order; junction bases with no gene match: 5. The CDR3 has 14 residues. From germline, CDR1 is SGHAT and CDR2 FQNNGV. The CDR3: CASSFTGTGVGYTF. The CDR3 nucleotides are TGTGCCAGCAGCTTCACCGGGACAGGGGTTGGCTACACCTTC.

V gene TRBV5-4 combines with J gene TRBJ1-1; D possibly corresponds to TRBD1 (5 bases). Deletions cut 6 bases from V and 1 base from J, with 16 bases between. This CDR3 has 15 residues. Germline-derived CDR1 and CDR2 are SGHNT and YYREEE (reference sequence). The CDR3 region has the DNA TGTGCCAGCATCCGTTGGGGCGAAGGGAACACTGAAGCTTTCTTT. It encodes CASIRWGEGNTEAFF.

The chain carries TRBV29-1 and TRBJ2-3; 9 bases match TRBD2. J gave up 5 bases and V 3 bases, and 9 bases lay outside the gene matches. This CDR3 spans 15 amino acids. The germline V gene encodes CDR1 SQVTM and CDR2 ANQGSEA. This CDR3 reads CSVDGSGRNGDTQYF. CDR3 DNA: TGCAGCGTTGACGGTAGCGGGAGAAATGGAGATACGCAGTATTTT.

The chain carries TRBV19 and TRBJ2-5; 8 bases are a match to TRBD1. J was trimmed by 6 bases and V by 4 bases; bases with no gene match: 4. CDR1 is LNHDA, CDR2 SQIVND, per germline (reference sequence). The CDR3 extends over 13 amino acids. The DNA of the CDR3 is TGTGCCAGTAGTAGAGACAGGGGAAAGACCCAGTACTTC. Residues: CASSRDRGKTQYF.

The DNA for the CDR3 is TGTGCCAGCAGTTACCAGGGCAGGGAAGCTTTCTTT. It codes for CASSYQGREAFF. The chain is built from TRBV6-5 and TRBJ1-1, with D possibly TRBD1 on 5 matching bases. The CDR3 contains 12 residues. Trimming shortened V by 2 bases and J by 8 bases, and 9 bases separated the two germline ends. Germline values: CDR1 MNHEY, CDR2 SVGAGI.

CDR3 protein: CASSSRTARYGYTF. The CDR3 DNA is TGTGCCAGCAGTTCAAGGACAGCTCGCTATGGCTACACCTTC. The rearrangement joins TRBV6-5 to TRBJ1-2; possible D gene TRBD1, 6 bases. V was trimmed by 4 bases and J by 4 bases, leaving 13 bases between them. Germline V gene sequence: CDR1 MNHEY, CDR2 SVGAGI. The CDR3 runs to 14 residues.

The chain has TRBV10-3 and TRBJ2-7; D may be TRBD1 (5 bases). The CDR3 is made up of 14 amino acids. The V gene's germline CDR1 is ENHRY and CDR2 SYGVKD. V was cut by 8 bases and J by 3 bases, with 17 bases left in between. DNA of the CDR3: TGTGCCATCCGGATCGACGGCAGGGACTACGAGCAGTACTTC. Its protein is CAIRIDGRDYEQYF.

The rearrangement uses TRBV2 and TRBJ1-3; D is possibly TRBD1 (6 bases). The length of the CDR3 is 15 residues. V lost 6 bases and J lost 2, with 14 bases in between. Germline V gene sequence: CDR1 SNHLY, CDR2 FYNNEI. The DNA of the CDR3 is TGTGCCAGCAGCGACAGGCCGGCCCCTGGAAACACCATATATTTT. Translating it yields CASSDRPAPGNTIYF. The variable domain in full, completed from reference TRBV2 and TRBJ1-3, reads EPEVTQTPSHQVTQMGQEVILRCVPISNHLYFYWYRQILGQKVEFLVSFYNNEISEKSEIFDDQFSVERPDGSNFTLKIRSTKLEDSAMYFCASSDRPAPGNTIYFGEGSWLTVV.

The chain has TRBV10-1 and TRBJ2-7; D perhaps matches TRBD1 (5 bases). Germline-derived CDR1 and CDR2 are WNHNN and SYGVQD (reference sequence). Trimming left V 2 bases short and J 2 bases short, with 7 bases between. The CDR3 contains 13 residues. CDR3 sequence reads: CASSEGAAYEQYF. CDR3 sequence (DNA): TGCGCCAGCAGTGAGGGGGCCGCCTACGAGCAGTACTTC.

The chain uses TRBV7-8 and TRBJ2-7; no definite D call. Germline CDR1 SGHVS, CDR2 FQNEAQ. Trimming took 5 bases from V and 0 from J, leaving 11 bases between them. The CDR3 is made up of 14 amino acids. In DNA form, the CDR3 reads TGTGCCAGCAGCCCCCGACTCGCCTCCTACGAGCAGTACTTC. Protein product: CASSPRLASYEQYF. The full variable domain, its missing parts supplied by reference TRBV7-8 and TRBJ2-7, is GAGVSQSPRYKVAKRGQDVALRCDPISGHVSLFWYQQALGQGPEFLTYFQNEAQLDKSGLPSDRFFAERPEGSVSTLKIQRTQQEDSAVYLCASSPRLASYEQYFGPGTRLTVT.

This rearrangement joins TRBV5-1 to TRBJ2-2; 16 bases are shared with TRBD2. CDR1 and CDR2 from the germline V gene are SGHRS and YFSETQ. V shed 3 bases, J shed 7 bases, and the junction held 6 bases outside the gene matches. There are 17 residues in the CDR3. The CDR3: CASSSGLAGGPIGELFF. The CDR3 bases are TGCGCCAGCAGCTCGGGACTAGCGGGAGGGCCGATCGGGGAGCTGTTTTTT. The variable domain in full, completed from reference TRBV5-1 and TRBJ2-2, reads KAGVTQTPRYLIKTRGQQVTLSCSPISGHRSVSWYQQTPGQGLQFLFEYFSETQRNKGNFPGRFSGRQFSNSRSEMNVSTLELGDSALYLCASSSGLAGGPIGELFFGEGSRLTVL.

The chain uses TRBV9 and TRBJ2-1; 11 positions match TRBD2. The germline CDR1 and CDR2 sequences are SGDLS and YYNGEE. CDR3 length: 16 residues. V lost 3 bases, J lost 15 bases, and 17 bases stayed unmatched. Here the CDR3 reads CASSAPASGRSPSAFF. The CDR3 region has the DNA TGTGCCAGCAGCGCCCCCGCTAGCGGGAGGTCCCCGTCGGCGTTCTTC.